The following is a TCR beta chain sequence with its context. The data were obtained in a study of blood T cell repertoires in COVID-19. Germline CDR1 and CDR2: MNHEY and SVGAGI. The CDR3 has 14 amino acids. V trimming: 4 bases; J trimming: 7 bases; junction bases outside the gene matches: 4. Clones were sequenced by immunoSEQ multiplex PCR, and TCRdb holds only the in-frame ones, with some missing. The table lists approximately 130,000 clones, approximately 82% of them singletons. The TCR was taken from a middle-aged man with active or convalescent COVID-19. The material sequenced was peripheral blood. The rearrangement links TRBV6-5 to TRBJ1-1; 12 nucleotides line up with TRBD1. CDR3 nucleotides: TGTGCCAGCAGTTCCGGGACAGGGGGCCGTGAAGCTTTCTTT. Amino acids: CASSSGTGGREAFF.